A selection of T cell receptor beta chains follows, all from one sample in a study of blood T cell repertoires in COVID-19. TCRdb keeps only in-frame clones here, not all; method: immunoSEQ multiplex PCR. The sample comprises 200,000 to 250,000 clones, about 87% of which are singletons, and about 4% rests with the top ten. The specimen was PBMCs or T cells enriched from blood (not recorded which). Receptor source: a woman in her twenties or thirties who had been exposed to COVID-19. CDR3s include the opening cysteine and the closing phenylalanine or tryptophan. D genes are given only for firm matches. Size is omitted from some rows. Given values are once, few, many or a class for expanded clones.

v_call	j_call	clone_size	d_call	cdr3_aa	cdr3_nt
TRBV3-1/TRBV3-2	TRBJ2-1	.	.	CASSQDPGGEQFF	TGTGCCAGCAGCCAAGATCCTGGCGGTGAGCAGTTCTTC
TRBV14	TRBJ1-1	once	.	CASSQELFVGHAFF	TGTGCCAGCAGCCAAGAGCTCTTTGTGGGCCACGCTTTCTTT
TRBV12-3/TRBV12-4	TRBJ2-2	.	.	CASSLSTAGELFF	TGTGCCAGCAGTTTAAGTACAGCCGGGGAGCTGTTTTTT
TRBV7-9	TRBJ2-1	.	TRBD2	CASSPYVGGTSVKNEQFF	TGTGCCAGCAGTCCATACGTTGGGGGGACTAGCGTAAAAAATGAGCAGTTCTTC
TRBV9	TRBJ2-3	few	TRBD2	CASSVAGGPSDTQYF	TGTGCCAGCAGCGTAGCGGGAGGGCCGTCAGATACGCAGTATTTT
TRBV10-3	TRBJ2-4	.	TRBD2	CAISGGGAKNIQYF	TGTGCCATCAGTGGGGGGGGAGCCAAAAACATTCAGTACTTC
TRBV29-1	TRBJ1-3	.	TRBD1	CSVEQGALGTIYF	TGCAGCGTCGAACAGGGGGCCCTGGGCACCATATATTTT
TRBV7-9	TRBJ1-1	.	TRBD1	CASRGQGRGNTEAFF	TGTGCCAGCAGGGGACAGGGCAGGGGGAACACTGAAGCTTTCTTT
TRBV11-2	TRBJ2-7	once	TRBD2	CASSLDGGSPFYEQYF	TGTGCCAGCAGCTTAGATGGCGGGAGCCCCTTTTACGAGCAGTACTTC
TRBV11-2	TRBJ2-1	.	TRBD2	CASSLHGTSGRFEQFF	TGTGCCAGCAGCTTACACGGGACTAGCGGGAGATTTGAGCAGTTCTTC
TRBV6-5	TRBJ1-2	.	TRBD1	CASSYSSGGGYTF	TGTGCCAGCAGTTACTCCTCAGGGGGAGGCTACACCTTC
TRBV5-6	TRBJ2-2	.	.	CASSFGQVGELFF	TGTGCCAGCAGCTTTGGGCAGGTCGGGGAGCTGTTTTTT
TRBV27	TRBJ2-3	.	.	CASSRNRVVDTQYF	TGTGCCAGCAGTCGAAACCGGGTGGTGGATACGCAGTATTTT
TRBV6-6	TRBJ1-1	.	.	CASRVRPSLLNTEAFF	TGTGCCAGCCGAGTTCGTCCCTCCTTGTTAAACACTGAAGCTTTCTTT
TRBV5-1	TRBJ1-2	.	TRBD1	CASSLGSSGGVGDTGF	TGCGCCAGCAGCTTGGGATCTTCAGGGGGTGTAGGGGACACAGGCTTC
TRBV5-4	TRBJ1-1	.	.	CASSRDIMNTEAFF	TGTGCCAGCAGCCGGGACATCATGAACACTGAAGCTTTCTTT
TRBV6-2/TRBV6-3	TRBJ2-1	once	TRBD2	CASSYQRGGYNEQFF	TGTGCCAGCAGTTATCAGCGGGGGGGCTACAATGAGCAGTTCTTC
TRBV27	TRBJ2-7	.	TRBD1	CASSPGTVFSDEQYF	TGTGCCAGCAGCCCAGGGACAGTATTTTCCGACGAGCAGTACTTC
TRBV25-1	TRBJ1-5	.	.	CASSEQNSNQPQHF	TGTGCCAGCAGTGAACAGAATAGCAATCAGCCCCAGCATTTT
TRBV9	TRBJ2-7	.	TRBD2	CASSAGGGGPYEQYF	TGTGCCAGCAGCGCGGGAGGCGGCGGCCCCTACGAGCAGTACTTC
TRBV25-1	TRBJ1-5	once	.	CASSATDRGNQPQHF	TGTGCCAGCAGTGCCACCGACAGAGGCAATCAGCCCCAGCATTTT
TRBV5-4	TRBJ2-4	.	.	CASSPSAAADIQYF	TGTGCCAGCAGCCCTAGCGCGGCGGCGGACATTCAGTACTTC